This T cell receptor beta chain is from a study of blood T cells in healthy people across ages. Trimming cost V 5 bases and J 7 bases; bases outside gene matches: 5. The CDR3 runs to 14 residues. Germline loops: CDR1 SGHTA, CDR2 FQGTGA. Then a second PCR, running roughly 7 to 11 cycles, was carried out with a sample-barcoded 5' primer and a J-beta primer mix. TCRdb ran MiXCR on the 5' RACE reads and lists one entry per CDR3 protein. This table holds 250,000 to 300,000 distinct CDR3 sequences, about 25% found once. This receptor was obtained from a woman in her 70s in good health. Sample: blood. This chain connects TRBV7-3 to TRBJ1-6; TRBD1 agrees at 7 bases. CDR3 loop: CASSRQGGNSPLHF. For the CDR3, the DNA is TGTGCCAGCAGCCGACAGGGAGGGAATTCACCCCTCCACTTT.